This T cell receptor beta chain was sequenced in a study of blood T cell repertoires in COVID-19. This CDR3 is built from 18 residues. V dropped 3 bases and J dropped 7 bases, with 25 bases sitting between them. The germline V gene encodes CDR1 SGHDN and CDR2 FVKESK. Profiled with immunoSEQ multiplex PCR; TCRdb holds only in-frame clones, not every one. The data show 300,000 to 350,000 clones, just over 85% seen once. The chain uses TRBV14 and TRBJ2-1, with a tentative D call TRBD1 (6 bases). What was sequenced was PBMCs or T cells enriched from blood (not recorded which). The clonotype comes from a woman between 35 and 50 years old with acute COVID-19. CDR3 in DNA: TGTGCCAGCAGCCAGAAGAAGGGGAACAGGGAAGTACCAAATGAGCAGTTCTTC. Protein product: CASSQKKGNREVPNEQFF. The whole variable domain, remainder taken from reference TRBV14 and TRBJ2-1, is EAGVTQFPSHSVIEKGQTVTLRCDPISGHDNLYWYRRVMGKEIKFLLHFVKESKQDESGMPNNRFLAERTGGTYSTLKVQPAELEDSGVYFCASSQKKGNREVPNEQFFGPGTRLTVL.